This paragraph reports one T cell receptor beta chain. Its cognate antigen is unknown. The donors were part of the approximately 120-subject validation cohort, which stood apart from the approximately 700-subject first cohort. The data are from a study of cytomegalovirus exposure and HLA in healthy donors. Whole-study results and caveats: Investigators reported 150 to 200 TCR beta chains as tied to cytomegalovirus. Specificity for CMV antigens was confirmed in vitro for a few of the CMV-associated chains. The classifier was said to identify cytomegalovirus status with high specificity and sensitivity.

Sequenced by immunoSEQ multiplex PCR; TCRdb stores in-frame clones only, minus some. The sample holds hundreds of thousands of clones, around 90% seen once. The specimen was PBMCs. This clonotype was obtained from a young woman in good health and CMV-seronegative.

CDR3 nucleotide sequence: TGTGCCAGCAGCCGAGGCGCCGACAATGAGCAGTTCTTC. It encodes CASSRGADNEQFF. The V call is TRBV5-5, the J call TRBJ2-1; D not certain. The CDR3 covers 13 residues. Deletions cut 4 bases from V and 5 bases from J, with 10 bases between. Per the germline V gene, CDR1 is SGHKS and CDR2 is YYEKEE (reference sequence).